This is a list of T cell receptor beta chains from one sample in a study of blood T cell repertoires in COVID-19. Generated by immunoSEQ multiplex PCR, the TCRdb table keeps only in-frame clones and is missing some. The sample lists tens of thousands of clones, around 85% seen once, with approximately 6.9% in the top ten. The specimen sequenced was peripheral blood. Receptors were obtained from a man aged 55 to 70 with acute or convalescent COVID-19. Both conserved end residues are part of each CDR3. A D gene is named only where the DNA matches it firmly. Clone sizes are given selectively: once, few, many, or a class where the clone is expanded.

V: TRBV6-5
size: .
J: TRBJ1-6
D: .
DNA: TGTGCCAGCAGTTACGTCCAAGGGGGGGGCTGGTCACCCCTCCACTTT
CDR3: CASSYVQGGGWSPLHF

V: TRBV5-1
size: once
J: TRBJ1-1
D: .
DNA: TGCGCCAGCAGCTTGGACGGCAACTCGGGCACTGAAGCTTTCTTT
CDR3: CASSLDGNSGTEAFF

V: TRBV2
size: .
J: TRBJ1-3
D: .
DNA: TGTGCCAGCAGTGGGGGGCGAGGAAACACCATATATTTT
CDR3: CASSGGRGNTIYF

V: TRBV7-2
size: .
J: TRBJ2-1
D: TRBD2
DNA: TGTGCCAGCAGCTCGATTAGCGGGTGGGGCGATGAGCAGTTCTTC
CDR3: CASSSISGWGDEQFF

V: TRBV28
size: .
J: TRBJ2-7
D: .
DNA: TGTGCCAGCAGTTCCCCTGACATACTCTACGAGCAGTACTTC
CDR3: CASSSPDILYEQYF

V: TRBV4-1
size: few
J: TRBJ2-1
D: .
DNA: TGCGCCAGCAGCCACCCCGATCGCCGGGAGTCCTCCTACAATGAGCAGTTCTTC
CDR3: CASSHPDRRESSYNEQFF

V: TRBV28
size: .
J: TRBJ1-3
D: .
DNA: TGTGCCAGCAGGGGCGGGGGCTCTGGAAACACCATATATTTT
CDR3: CASRGGGSGNTIYF

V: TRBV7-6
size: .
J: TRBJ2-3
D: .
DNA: TGTGCCAGCAGCTTACGCACAGGGACAGATACGCAGTATTTT
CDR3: CASSLRTGTDTQYF

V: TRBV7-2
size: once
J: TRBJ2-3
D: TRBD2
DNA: TGTGCCAGCAGCTTACGGGGGGGAGATAGCACAGATACGCAGTATTTT
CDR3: CASSLRGGDSTDTQYF

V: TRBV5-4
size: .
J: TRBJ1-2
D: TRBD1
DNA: TGTGCCAGCAGCTTGAGGGACAGAAACTATGGCTACACCTTC
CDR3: CASSLRDRNYGYTF

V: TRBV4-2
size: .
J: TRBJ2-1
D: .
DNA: TGTGCCAGCAGCCAGCGACTGGACAATGAGCAGTTCTTC
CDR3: CASSQRLDNEQFF

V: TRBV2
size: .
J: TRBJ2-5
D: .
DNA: TGTGCCAGCAGCGCCAACTTACAAGAGACCCAGTACTTC
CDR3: CASSANLQETQYF

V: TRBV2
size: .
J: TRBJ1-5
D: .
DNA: TGTGCCAGCACGAGGGTTAGCAATCAGCCCCAGCATTTT
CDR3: CASTRVSNQPQHF

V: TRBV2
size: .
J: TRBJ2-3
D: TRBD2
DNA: TGTGCCAGCACCAGGGAGGGCTCAGATACGCAGTATTTT
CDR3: CASTREGSDTQYF

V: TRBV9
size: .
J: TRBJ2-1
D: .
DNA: TGTGCCAGCAGCGTAAAGGGGGACGGGTACAATGAGCAGTTCTTC
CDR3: CASSVKGDGYNEQFF

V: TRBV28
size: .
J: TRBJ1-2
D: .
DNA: TGTGCCGGCGCAACCGGGGACACTTCTAACTATGGCTACACCTTC
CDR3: CAGATGDTSNYGYTF

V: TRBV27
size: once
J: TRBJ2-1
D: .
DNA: TGTGCCAGCAGTAATCGGGACTGGTACAATGAGCAGTTCTTC
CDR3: CASSNRDWYNEQFF

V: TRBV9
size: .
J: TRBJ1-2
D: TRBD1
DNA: TGTGCCAGCAGCGCGACAGGGGTGAGGTATGGCTACACCTTC
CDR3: CASSATGVRYGYTF

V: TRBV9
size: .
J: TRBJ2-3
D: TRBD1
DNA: TGTGCCAGCAGCACCCAGGACAGGGTTACAGATACGCAGTATTTT
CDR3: CASSTQDRVTDTQYF

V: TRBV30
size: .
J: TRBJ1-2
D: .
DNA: TGTGCCTGGAACCGGGACTTCCTCGATGGCTACACCTTC
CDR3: CAWNRDFLDGYTF

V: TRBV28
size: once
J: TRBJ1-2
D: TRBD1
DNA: TGTGCCAGCAGGGACAGGCCTTTTGCTAACTATGGCTACACCTTC
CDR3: CASRDRPFANYGYTF

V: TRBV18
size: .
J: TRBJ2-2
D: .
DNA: TGTGCCAGCTCCCTTACACTAATCTCGAACACCGGGGAGCTGTTTTTT
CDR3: CASSLTLISNTGELFF

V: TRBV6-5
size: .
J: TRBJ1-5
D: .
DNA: TGTGCCAGCAGTTACTCCGGGGGTTATAGCAATCAGCCCCAGCATTTT
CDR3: CASSYSGGYSNQPQHF

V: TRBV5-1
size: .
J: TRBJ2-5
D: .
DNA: TGCGCCAGCAGCTTGGGGCCAACAGCCCAAGAGACCCAGTACTTC
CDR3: CASSLGPTAQETQYF

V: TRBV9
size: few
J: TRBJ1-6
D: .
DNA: TGTGCCAGCAATCAGGGGTGGGGCTCACCCCTCCACTTT
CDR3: CASNQGWGSPLHF

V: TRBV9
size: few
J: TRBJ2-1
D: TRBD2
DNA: TGTGCCAGCAGCGTAGCCGCCACCCTTATCCAGCGGGGGACCTACAATGAGCAGTTCTTC
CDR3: CASSVAATLIQRGTYNEQFF

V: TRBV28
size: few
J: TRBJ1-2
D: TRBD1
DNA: TGTGCCAGCAGTTTTCTCGTGAAAAGGACAGGGGACGGCTACACCTTC
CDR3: CASSFLVKRTGDGYTF

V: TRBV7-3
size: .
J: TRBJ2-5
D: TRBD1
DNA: TGTGCCAGCAGCTTAGACAGGGGGGCAGAGACCCAGTACTTC
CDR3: CASSLDRGAETQYF

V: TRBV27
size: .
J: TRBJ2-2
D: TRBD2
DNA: TGTGCCAGCAGAAAACGGGGGGTCCAAGCGAACACCGGGGAGCTGTTTTTT
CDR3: CASRKRGVQANTGELFF

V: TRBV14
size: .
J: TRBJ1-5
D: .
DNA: TGTGCCAGCAGCCAAAATCCGGCAGGCTGGAGCAATCAGCCCCAGCATTTT
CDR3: CASSQNPAGWSNQPQHF

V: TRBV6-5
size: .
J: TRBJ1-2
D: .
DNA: TGTGCCAGCAGTTCCTTAGGGGGCTATGGCTACACCTTC
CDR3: CASSSLGGYGYTF

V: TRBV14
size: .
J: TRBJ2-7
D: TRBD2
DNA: TGTGCCAGCAGCCCGGGGGACTACTCGGGTGGGGAGTACGAGCAGTACTTC
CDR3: CASSPGDYSGGEYEQYF

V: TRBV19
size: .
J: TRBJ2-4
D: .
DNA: TGTGCCAGTAGTATAGGCGGACTAGCCAAAAACATTCAGTACTTC
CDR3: CASSIGGLAKNIQYF

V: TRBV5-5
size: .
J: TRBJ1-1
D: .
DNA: TGTGCCAGCAGCTTGGCGGGGGTTTACACTGAAGCTTTCTTT
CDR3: CASSLAGVYTEAFF

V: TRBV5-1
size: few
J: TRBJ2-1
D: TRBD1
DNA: TGCGCCAGCAGCTTGGTCCCCGACAGGGACAATGAGCAGTTCTTC
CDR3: CASSLVPDRDNEQFF

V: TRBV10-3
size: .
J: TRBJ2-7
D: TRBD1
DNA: TGTGCCATCAGTGAGTTGATACAGGGGGCCAAGGTGGGCGAGCAGTACTTC
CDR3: CAISELIQGAKVGEQYF

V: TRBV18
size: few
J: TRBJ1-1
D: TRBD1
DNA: TGTGCCAGCTCAATCGGACAGGGAGGAAACACTGAAGCTTTCTTT
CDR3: CASSIGQGGNTEAFF

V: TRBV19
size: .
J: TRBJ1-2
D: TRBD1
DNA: TGTGCCAGTAGTATCGGGACAGACTATGGCTACACCTTC
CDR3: CASSIGTDYGYTF

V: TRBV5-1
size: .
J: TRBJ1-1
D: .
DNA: TGCGCCAGCAGCGGCTCAAGGGAGACGAACACTGAAGCTTTCTTT
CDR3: CASSGSRETNTEAFF

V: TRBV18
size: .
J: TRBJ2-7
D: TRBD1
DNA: TGTGCCAGCTCACTGGACAGGGGCTACGAGCAGTACTTC
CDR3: CASSLDRGYEQYF

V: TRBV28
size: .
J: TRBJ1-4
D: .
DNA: TGTGCCAGCAGTCCCCCACCCCGTAGTAATGAAAAACTGTTTTTT
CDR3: CASSPPPRSNEKLFF

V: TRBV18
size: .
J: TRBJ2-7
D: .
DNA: TGTGCCAGCTCACCTACTTCAGGGGCCTACGAGCAGTACTTC
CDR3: CASSPTSGAYEQYF

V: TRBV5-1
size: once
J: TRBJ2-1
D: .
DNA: TGCGCCAGCACGTTCAGCGGAAGCTCCTACAATGAGCAGTTCTTC
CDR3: CASTFSGSSYNEQFF

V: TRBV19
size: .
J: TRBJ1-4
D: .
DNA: TGTGCCAGTAGTGCCCGTGGAGGGGCGGAAGAAAAACTGTTTTTT
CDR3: CASSARGGAEEKLFF

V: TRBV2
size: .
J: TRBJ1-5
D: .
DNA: TGTGCCAGCAGTGTAGTGCCCAATCAGCCCCAGCATTTT
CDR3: CASSVVPNQPQHF

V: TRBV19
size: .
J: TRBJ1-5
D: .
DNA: TGTGCCAGTAACGAGGAACGGCCGTATCAGCCCCAGCATTTT
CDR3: CASNEERPYQPQHF

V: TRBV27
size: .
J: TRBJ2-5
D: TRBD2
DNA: TGTGCCTCGGGACTAGCGGGAGTGACGGGAGAGACCCAGTACTTC
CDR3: CASGLAGVTGETQYF

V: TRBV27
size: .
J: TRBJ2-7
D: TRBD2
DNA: TGTGCCACCTGGACTAGCGGGAGGGAGCAGTACTTC
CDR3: CATWTSGREQYF

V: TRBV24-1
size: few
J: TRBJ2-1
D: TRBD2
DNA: TGTGCCACCAGTGATCCGACAGCGGGAACCCACCGCGATGAGCAGTTCTTC
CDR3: CATSDPTAGTHRDEQFF

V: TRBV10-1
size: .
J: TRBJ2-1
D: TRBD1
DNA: TGCGCCAGCAGTGCCGGGACAGGGGGTAGAGGAAATGAGCAGTTCTTC
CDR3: CASSAGTGGRGNEQFF

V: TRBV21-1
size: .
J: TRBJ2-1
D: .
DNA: TGTGCCAGCAGCAAAGGGGAGCGGGAGAATGAGCAGTTCTTC
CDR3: CASSKGERENEQFF